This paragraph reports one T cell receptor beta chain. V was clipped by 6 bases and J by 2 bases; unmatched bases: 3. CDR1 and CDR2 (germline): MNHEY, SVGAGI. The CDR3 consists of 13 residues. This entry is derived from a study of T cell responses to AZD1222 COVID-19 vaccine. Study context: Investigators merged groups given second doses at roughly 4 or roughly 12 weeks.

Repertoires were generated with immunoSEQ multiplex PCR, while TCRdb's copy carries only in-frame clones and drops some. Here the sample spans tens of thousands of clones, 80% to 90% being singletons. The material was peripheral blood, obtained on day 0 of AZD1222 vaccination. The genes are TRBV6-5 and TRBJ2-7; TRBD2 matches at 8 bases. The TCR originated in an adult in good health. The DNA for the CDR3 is TGTGCCAGCAGGGGACTAGGTCCCTACGAGCAGTACTTC. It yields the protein CASRGLGPYEQYF.